This entry concerns a single T cell receptor (beta chain). Its antigen is not identified. This CDR3 spans 15 amino acids. Between the trimmed V and J ends, which lost 3 bases and 2 bases, there was a span of 10 bases. Looked up from germline, CDR1 is KGHSH and CDR2 is LQKENI. The data are from a study of Tregs in tolerant kidney transplant recipients. Study-level information: The nonmyeloablative bone marrow transplants came from related graft donors, with transient mixed chimerism. Points from the study as a whole: Changing PCR primers prevented nucleotide comparison between some patients' samples.

Sequenced by immunoSEQ multiplex PCR; TCRdb stores in-frame clones only, minus some. Altogether under 80,000 clones are present, 75% to 90% being singletons, with the ten largest covering 2% to 2.5%. The V and J genes are TRBV18 and TRBJ1-4, with a weak D call TRBD1 (6 bases). This receptor was identified in a human donor who received a combined kidney and bone marrow transplant. Sequenced material: Tregs from blood, taken before the transplant. Written as DNA, the CDR3 is TGTGCCAGCTCACCGGGGGGGCGGACTAATGAAAAACTGTTTTTT. Translated, it gives CASSPGGRTNEKLFF.